A selection of T cell receptor beta chains follows, all from one sample in a study of shared clonotypes between healthy human individuals. Using immunoSEQ multiplex PCR, the repertoire was profiled, and TCRdb retains in-frame clones only, with some absent. Altogether roughly 590,000 clones are present, 95% to 96% being singletons, with the ten largest covering around 0.097%. The material sequenced was naive CD8+ T cells sorted from blood. The receptors derive from a woman in her 30s in good health. The CDR3 runs from the conserved cysteine through the conserved F or W. A D gene is named only where the DNA matches it firmly. Size is stated for part of the rows, as once, few or many counts, or as a class when the clone is expanded.

J gene | V gene | clone size | D gene | CDR3 DNA | CDR3 protein
TRBJ2-7 | TRBV6-7 | once | TRBD1 | TGTGCCAGAGGAAAGCTGACAGGGTGCCCCTACGAGCAGTACTTC | CARGKLTGCPYEQYF
TRBJ1-2 | TRBV2 | - | TRBD1 | TGTGCCAGCAGCGAGGACAGGGGGCGATACTATGGCTACACCTTC | CASSEDRGRYYGYTF
TRBJ2-7 | TRBV6-5 | - | - | TGTGCCAGCAGTGAAGGGGTACGGGGCTACGAGCAGTACTTC | CASSEGVRGYEQYF
TRBJ2-4 | TRBV5-1 | - | TRBD2 | TGCGCCAGCAGCGCGGCAGGGAGGGTAGAAGGCAACATTCAGTACTTC | CASSAAGRVEGNIQYF
TRBJ2-7 | TRBV5-3 | - | TRBD1 | TGTGCCAGAAGCCTACCCCCGTTTCAACGTTTTCCGGGACAGGGTCCCGGCGAGCAGTACTTC | CARSLPPFQRFPGQGPGEQYF
TRBJ2-7 | TRBV5-6 | - | TRBD2 | TGTGCCAGCAGCTTAGTAGGGACTAGCGGAAGCCACTGGGAGCAGTACTTC | CASSLVGTSGSHWEQYF
TRBJ2-7 | TRBV27 | - | - | TGTGCCAGCAGTTTATTGGGCGGGCTGCCCGAGCAGTACTTC | CASSLLGGLPEQYF
TRBJ2-7 | TRBV7-6 | - | TRBD2 | TGTGCCAGCAGCCTGCCGGGGGGAGCCCGCTACGAGCAGTACTTC | CASSLPGGARYEQYF
TRBJ1-1 | TRBV4-1 | - | - | TGCGCCAGCAGCCAAGATGCATTCGCTGGTGATGAAGCTTTCTTT | CASSQDAFAGDEAFF
TRBJ1-5 | TRBV7-2 | - | TRBD1 | TGTGCCAGCAGCACAGGGGGCCTTTGGCAGCCCCAGCATTTT | CASSTGGLWQPQHF
TRBJ2-7 | TRBV5-1 | once | TRBD2 | TGCGCCAGCAGCTTGGAACTAGCGGGAGGAAGCGAGCAGTACTTC | CASSLELAGGSEQYF
TRBJ2-1 | TRBV2 | - | - | TGTGCCAGCAGTGAAGGTCCCCGGGACACATACAATGAGCAGTTCTTC | CASSEGPRDTYNEQFF
TRBJ2-2 | TRBV6-1 | - | TRBD2 | TGTGCCAGCAGTGATCCAGCGGGGACGAACACCGGGGAGCTGTTTTTT | CASSDPAGTNTGELFF
TRBJ2-1 | TRBV28 | - | - | TGTGCCAGCAATTCACCGGGGGAGAGGAATGAGCAGTTCTTC | CASNSPGERNEQFF
TRBJ2-1 | TRBV13 | - | - | TGTGCCAGCAGCCTATCCTACAATGAGCAGTTCTTC | CASSLSYNEQFF
TRBJ2-3 | TRBV14 | - | - | TGTGCCAGCAGCCCTAGAGGTGGTACGCAGTATTTT | CASSPRGGTQYF
TRBJ1-1 | TRBV4-1 | few | - | TGCGCCAGCAGCCAATCAGGGAACACTGAAGCTTTCTTT | CASSQSGNTEAFF
TRBJ2-7 | TRBV28 | - | - | TGTGCCAGCAGTTTAAGGCTTGTGTCCCACGAGCAGTACTTC | CASSLRLVSHEQYF
TRBJ1-3 | TRBV28 | - | - | TGTGCCAGCAGGAACAGGGCGAGCTCTGGAAACACCATATATTTT | CASRNRASSGNTIYF
TRBJ2-1 | TRBV28 | - | - | TGTGCCAGCAGTCCCCTAGGTGAGCAGTTCTTC | CASSPLGEQFF
TRBJ1-5 | TRBV15 | - | - | TGTGCCACCAGCAGAGATAGTGCGGACTATCAGCCCCAGCATTTT | CATSRDSADYQPQHF
TRBJ1-1 | TRBV6-5 | - | - | TGTGCCAGCAGTCCCTTCGGAGGGCGGAACACTGAAGCTTTCTTT | CASSPFGGRNTEAFF
TRBJ1-5 | TRBV6-1 | - | - | TGTGCCAGCAGCCTCTATTATCAGCCCCAGCATTTT | CASSLYYQPQHF
TRBJ2-3 | TRBV6-1 | once | - | TGTGCCAGCAGCACGATTGGCACAGATACGCAGTATTTT | CASSTIGTDTQYF
TRBJ1-1 | TRBV28 | - | - | TGTGCCAGCGGATACTTGGACACTGAAGCTTTCTTT | CASGYLDTEAFF
TRBJ2-5 | TRBV19 | - | - | TGTGCCAGTAGTCCACGGGACAACCAAGAGACCCAGTACTTC | CASSPRDNQETQYF
TRBJ2-7 | TRBV5-1 | - | - | TGCGCCAGCAGCGCCCTCCGGGACGGACCCTACGAGCAGTACTTC | CASSALRDGPYEQYF
TRBJ1-4 | TRBV27 | - | - | TGTGCCAGCAGACCTTCGCTCGAATGGGGTGAAAAACTGTTTTTT | CASRPSLEWGEKLFF
TRBJ1-1 | TRBV5-6 | - | - | TGTGCCAGCAGCCGGTTGTCCACTGAAGCTTTCTTT | CASSRLSTEAFF
TRBJ2-1 | TRBV28 | - | - | TGTGCCAGCAGTCCGAGACTAGGCGACAATGAGCAGTTCTTC | CASSPRLGDNEQFF
TRBJ2-7 | TRBV10-2 | - | TRBD2 | TGCGCCAGCAGTAAACTAGCGGGAAACCGGGATTACGAGCAGTACTTC | CASSKLAGNRDYEQYF
TRBJ1-1 | TRBV28 | - | - | TGTGCCAGCGTCGTGTGGGGGCCGAACACTGAAGCTTTCTTT | CASVVWGPNTEAFF
TRBJ2-7 | TRBV27 | - | - | TGTGCCAGCAGTTTAGTCGGGGACGAGCAGTACTTC | CASSLVGDEQYF
TRBJ2-3 | TRBV7-6 | - | TRBD2 | TGTGCCAGCAGCTTAGACCTAGCGGGAGGGGACACAGATACGCAGTATTTT | CASSLDLAGGDTDTQYF
TRBJ2-5 | TRBV2 | - | - | TGTGCCAGCAAAGGTGGTGCAGGCATGACCCAGTACTTC | CASKGGAGMTQYF
TRBJ2-7 | TRBV27 | - | - | TGTGCCAGCAGTTACGCCCCGGCTGGCTACGAGCAGTACTTC | CASSYAPAGYEQYF
TRBJ1-4 | TRBV15 | - | - | TGTGCCACCAGCAGCGACAGGTGGGTTCGGGAAAAACTGTTTTTT | CATSSDRWVREKLFF
TRBJ1-1 | TRBV5-6 | - | - | TGTGCCAGCAGCCCCGCTACAGGGTTAACTGAAGCTTTCTTT | CASSPATGLTEAFF
TRBJ1-5 | TRBV2 | - | TRBD1 | TGTGCCAGCTCTATAGTCGGACAGGGTCCAAGGTATAGCAATCAGCCCCAGCATTTT | CASSIVGQGPRYSNQPQHF
TRBJ2-5 | TRBV12-5 | - | - | TGTGCTAGTGGTTTGGGGGGACTCCAAGACGTGGAGACCCAGTACTTC | CASGLGGLQDVETQYF
TRBJ2-7 | TRBV28 | - | TRBD1 | TGTGCCAGCAGTTTGGACAGGGGGCCATCCTACGAGCAGTACTTC | CASSLDRGPSYEQYF
TRBJ2-1 | TRBV7-2 | - | TRBD1 | TGTGCCAGCAGCCACGGACAGGCCATGGGCAATGAGCAGTTCTTC | CASSHGQAMGNEQFF
TRBJ1-5 | TRBV2 | once | TRBD1 | TGTGCCAGCAAAGCCGGACAGGGGGGGAGTCAGCCCCAGCATTTT | CASKAGQGGSQPQHF
TRBJ2-6 | TRBV27 | - | - | TGTGCCAGCAGTTTCATGGGGACTGGGGCCAACGTCCTGACTTTC | CASSFMGTGANVLTF
TRBJ2-7 | TRBV30 | - | - | TGTGCCTGGGTCCAGGACAGATCCTACGAGCAGTACTTC | CAWVQDRSYEQYF
TRBJ2-6 | TRBV9 | - | - | TGTGCCAGCAGCCCAGAGGGCACCGGGGCCAACGTCCTGACTTTC | CASSPEGTGANVLTF
TRBJ2-7 | TRBV4-2 | - | TRBD2 | TGTGCCAGCAGCCAACTTACCGGGACTACCGTTCTAGAGCAGTACTTC | CASSQLTGTTVLEQYF
TRBJ2-7 | TRBV4-1 | - | - | TGCGCCAGCAGCCCTTTGGGGACCCGGTACGAGCAGTACTTC | CASSPLGTRYEQYF
TRBJ2-7 | TRBV30 | - | - | TGTGCCTGGAGAGGAGGCTACGAGCAGTACTTC | CAWRGGYEQYF
TRBJ2-7 | TRBV30 | - | TRBD2 | TGTGCCTGGAGTAGCGGGGCCTCCTACGAGCAGTACTTC | CAWSSGASYEQYF
TRBJ1-5 | TRBV7-8 | - | - | TGTGCCAGCAGCCCCGAGGGAGTCTATCAGCCCCAGCATTTT | CASSPEGVYQPQHF
TRBJ1-4 | TRBV9 | - | - | TGTGCCAGCAGCGTAGAGGGATCGGGGAACGAAGAAAAACTGTTTTTT | CASSVEGSGNEEKLFF
TRBJ1-2 | TRBV20-1 | - | TRBD1 | TGCAGTCCCGGGACAGGGAATGGCTACACCTTC | CSPGTGNGYTF
TRBJ2-2 | TRBV6-1 | - | - | TGTGCCAGCAGTCGAAGCAGGGGGAACACCGGGGAGCTGTTTTTT | CASSRSRGNTGELFF
TRBJ1-1 | TRBV4-1 | - | - | TGCGCCAGCAGCCAAGTTAGTCAGGGTATAAACACTGAAGCTTTCTTT | CASSQVSQGINTEAFF